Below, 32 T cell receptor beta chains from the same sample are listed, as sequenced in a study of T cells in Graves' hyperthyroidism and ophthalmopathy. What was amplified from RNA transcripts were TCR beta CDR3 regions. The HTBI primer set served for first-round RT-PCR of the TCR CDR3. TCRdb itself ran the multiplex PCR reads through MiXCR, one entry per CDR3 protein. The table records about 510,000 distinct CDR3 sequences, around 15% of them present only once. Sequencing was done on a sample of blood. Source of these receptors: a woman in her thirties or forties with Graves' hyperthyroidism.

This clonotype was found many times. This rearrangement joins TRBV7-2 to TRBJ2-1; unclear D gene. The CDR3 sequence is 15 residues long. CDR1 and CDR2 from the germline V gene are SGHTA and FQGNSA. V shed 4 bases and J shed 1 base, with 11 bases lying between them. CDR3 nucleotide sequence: TGTGCCAGCAGCTCAGTCGTTACTTCCTACAATGAGCAGTTCTTC. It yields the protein CASSSVVTSYNEQFF.

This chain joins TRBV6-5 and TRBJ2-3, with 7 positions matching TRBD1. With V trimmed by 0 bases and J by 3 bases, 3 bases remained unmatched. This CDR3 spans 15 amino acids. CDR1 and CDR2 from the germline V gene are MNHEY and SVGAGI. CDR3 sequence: CASSYSTGSTDTQYF. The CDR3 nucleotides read TGTGCCAGCAGTTACTCGACAGGGTCGACAGATACGCAGTATTTT.

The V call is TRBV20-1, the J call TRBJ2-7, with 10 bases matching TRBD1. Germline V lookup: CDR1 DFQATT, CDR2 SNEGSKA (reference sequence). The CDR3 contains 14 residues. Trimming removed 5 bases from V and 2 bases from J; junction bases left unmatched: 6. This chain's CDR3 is CSARTGTGAYEQYF. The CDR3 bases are TGCAGTGCTCGGACCGGGACAGGGGCCTACGAGCAGTACTTC.

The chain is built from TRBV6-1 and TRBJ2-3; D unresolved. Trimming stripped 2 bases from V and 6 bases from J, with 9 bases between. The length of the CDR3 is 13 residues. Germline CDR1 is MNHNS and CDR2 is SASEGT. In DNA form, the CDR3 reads TGTGCCAGCAGTGAAACCCGTGGGGATACGCAGTATTTT. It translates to CASSETRGDTQYF.

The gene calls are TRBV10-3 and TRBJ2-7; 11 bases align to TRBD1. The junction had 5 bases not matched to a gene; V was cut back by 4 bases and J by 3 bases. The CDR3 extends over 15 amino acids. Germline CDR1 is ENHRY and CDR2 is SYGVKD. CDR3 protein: CAISGGTGGIYEQYF. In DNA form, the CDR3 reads TGTGCCATCAGTGGGGGGACAGGGGGGATCTACGAGCAGTACTTC.

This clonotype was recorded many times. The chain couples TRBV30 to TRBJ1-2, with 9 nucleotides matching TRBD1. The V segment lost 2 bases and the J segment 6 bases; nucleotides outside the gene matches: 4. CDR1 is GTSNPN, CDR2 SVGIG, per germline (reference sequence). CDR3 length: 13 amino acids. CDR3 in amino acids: CAWSPGTGNGYTF. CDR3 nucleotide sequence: TGTGCCTGGAGTCCCGGGACAGGGAATGGCTACACCTTC.

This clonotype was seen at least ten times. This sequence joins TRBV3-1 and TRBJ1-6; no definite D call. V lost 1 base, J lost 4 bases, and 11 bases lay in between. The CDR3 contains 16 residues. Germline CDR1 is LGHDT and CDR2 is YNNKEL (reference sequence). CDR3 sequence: CASSQAMLPYNSPLHF. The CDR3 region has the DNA TGTGCCAGCAGCCAAGCGATGTTGCCGTATAATTCACCCCTCCACTTT.

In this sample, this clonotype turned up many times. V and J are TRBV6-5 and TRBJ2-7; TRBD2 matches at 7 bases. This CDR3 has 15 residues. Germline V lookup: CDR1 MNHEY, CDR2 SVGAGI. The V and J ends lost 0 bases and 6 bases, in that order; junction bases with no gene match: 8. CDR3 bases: TGTGCCAGCAGTTACTCGGCGGGAGTAAGTGCCGAGCAGTACTTC. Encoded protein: CASSYSAGVSAEQYF.

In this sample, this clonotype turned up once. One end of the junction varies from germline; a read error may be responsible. CDR3 loop: CASSPTGNSPLRF. The CDR3 region has the DNA TGTGCCAGCAGCCCTACGGGGAATTCACCCCTCCGCTTT. The V gene is TRBV6-1, the J gene TRBJ1-6; D uncertain. This CDR3 is 13 amino acids long. Germline V gene data show CDR1 as MNHNS and CDR2 as SASEGT.

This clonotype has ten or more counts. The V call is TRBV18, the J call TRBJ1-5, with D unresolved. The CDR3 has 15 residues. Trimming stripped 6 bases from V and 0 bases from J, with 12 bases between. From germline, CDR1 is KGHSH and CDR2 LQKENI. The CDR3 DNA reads TGTGCCAGCTCTCAGGACCGCTATAGCAATCAGCCCCAGCATTTT. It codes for CASSQDRYSNQPQHF.

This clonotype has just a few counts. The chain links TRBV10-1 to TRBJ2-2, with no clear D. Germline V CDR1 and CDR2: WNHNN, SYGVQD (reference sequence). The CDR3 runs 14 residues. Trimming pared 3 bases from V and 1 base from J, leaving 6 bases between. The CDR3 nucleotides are TGCGCCAGCAGTGACTCTAAGAACACCGGGGAGCTGTTTTTT. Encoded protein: CASSDSKNTGELFF.

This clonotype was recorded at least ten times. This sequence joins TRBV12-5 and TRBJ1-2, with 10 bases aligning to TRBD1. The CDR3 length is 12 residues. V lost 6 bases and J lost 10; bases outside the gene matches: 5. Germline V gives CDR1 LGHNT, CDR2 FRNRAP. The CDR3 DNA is TGTGCTAGTGGGGGACAGGGGTTTGACTACACCTTC. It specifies CASGGQGFDYTF.

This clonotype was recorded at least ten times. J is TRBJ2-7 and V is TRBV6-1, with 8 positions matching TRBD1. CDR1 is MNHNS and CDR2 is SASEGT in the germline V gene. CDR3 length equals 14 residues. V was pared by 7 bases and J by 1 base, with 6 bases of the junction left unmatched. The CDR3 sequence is CASTERTGSYEQYF. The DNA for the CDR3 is TGTGCCAGCACCGAACGGACAGGGTCCTACGAGCAGTACTTC.

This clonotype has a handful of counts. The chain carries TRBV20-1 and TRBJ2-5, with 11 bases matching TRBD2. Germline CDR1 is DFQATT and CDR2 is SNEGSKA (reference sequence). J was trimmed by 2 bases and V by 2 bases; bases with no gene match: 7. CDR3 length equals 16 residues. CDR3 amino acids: CSARPLAGGLQETQYF. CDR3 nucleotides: TGCAGTGCTAGACCCCTAGCGGGAGGCTTGCAAGAGACCCAGTACTTC.

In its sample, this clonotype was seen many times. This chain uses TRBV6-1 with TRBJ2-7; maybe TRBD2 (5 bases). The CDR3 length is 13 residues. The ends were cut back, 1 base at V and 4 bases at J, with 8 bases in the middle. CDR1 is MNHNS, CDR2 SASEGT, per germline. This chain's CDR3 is CASSEVSGYEQYF. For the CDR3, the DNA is TGTGCCAGCAGTGAAGTGAGCGGTTACGAGCAGTACTTC.

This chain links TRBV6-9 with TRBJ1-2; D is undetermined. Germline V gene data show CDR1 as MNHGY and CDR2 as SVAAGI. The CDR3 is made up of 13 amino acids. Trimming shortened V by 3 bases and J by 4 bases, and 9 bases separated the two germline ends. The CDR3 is CASSYSKFYGYTF. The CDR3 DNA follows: TGTGCCAGCAGTTACTCCAAGTTCTATGGCTACACCTTC.

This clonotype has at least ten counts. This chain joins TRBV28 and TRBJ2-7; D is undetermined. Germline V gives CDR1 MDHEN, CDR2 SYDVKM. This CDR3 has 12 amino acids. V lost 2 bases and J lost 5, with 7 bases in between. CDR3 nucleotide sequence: TGTGCCAGCAGTTTAAATCAGAACGAGCAGTACTTC. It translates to CASSLNQNEQYF.

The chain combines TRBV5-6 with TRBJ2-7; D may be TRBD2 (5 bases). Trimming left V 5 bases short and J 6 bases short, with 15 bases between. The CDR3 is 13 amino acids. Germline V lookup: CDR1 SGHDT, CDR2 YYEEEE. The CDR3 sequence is CASSPATEGEQYF. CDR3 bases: TGTGCCAGCAGTCCCGCGACCGAGGGCGAGCAGTACTTC. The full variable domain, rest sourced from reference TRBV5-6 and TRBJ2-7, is DAGVTQSPTHLIKTRGQQVTLRCSPKSGHDTVSWYQQALGQGPQFIFQYYEEEERQRGNFPDRFSGHQFPNYSSELNVNALLLGDSALYLCASSPATEGEQYFGPGTRLTVT.

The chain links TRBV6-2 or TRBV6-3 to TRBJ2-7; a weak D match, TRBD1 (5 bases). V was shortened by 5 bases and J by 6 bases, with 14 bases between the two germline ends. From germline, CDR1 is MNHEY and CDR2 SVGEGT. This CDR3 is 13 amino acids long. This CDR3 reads CASSGPPTAEQYF. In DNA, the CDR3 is TGTGCCAGCAGTGGGCCCCCGACAGCCGAGCAGTACTTC.

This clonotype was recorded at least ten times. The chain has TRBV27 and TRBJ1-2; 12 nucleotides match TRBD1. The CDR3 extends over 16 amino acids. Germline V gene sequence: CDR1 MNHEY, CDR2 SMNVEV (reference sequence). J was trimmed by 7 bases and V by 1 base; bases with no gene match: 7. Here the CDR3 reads CASSLWGQGANRGYTF. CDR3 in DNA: TGTGCCAGCAGTTTATGGGGACAGGGGGCGAACCGTGGCTACACCTTC.

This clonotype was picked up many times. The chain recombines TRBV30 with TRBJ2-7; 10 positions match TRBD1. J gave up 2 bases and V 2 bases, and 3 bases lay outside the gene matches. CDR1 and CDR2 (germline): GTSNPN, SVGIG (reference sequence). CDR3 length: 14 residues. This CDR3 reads CAWSTGTGAYEQYF. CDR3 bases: TGTGCCTGGAGTACCGGGACAGGGGCCTACGAGCAGTACTTC. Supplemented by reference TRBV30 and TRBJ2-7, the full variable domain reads SQTIHQWPATLVQPVGSPLSLECTVEGTSNPNLYWYRQAAGRGLQLLFYSVGIGQISSEVPQNLSASRPQDRQFILSSKKLLLSDSGFYLCAWSTGTGAYEQYFGPGTRLTVT.

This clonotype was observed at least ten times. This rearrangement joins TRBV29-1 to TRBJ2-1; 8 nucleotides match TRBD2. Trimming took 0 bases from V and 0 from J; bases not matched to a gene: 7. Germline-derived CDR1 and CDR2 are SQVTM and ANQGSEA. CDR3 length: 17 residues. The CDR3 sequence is CSVEDGRLAGSYNEQFF. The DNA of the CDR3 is TGCAGCGTTGAAGATGGTCGCCTAGCGGGCTCCTACAATGAGCAGTTCTTC.

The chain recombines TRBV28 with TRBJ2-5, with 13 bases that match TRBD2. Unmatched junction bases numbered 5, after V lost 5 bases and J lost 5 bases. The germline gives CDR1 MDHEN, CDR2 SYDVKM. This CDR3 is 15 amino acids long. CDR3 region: CASSPGTSGAETQYF. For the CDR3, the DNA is TGTGCCAGCAGTCCCGGGACTAGCGGGGCGGAGACCCAGTACTTC.

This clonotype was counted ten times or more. CDR3 DNA: TGTGCTAGTGGTTTGGGCCCGAGCGGGGCGAACACCGGGGAGCTGTTTTTT. It specifies CASGLGPSGANTGELFF. The chain couples TRBV12-5 to TRBJ2-2; 7 positions agree with TRBD2. V lost 1 base, J lost 0 bases, and 5 bases stayed unmatched. Germline loops: CDR1 LGHNT, CDR2 FRNRAP. The CDR3 runs to 17 residues.

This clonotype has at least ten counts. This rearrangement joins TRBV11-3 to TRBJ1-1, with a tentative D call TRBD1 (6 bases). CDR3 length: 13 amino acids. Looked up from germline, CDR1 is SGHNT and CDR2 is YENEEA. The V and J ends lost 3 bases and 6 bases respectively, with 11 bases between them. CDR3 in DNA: TGTGCCAGCAGCTTGACAGGCAATTCTGAAGCTTTCTTT. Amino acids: CASSLTGNSEAFF. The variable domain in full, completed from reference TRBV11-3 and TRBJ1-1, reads EAGVVQSPRYKIIEKKQPVAFWCNPISGHNTLYWYLQNLGQGPELLIRYENEEAVDDSQLPKDRFSAERLKGVDSTLKIQPAELGDSAVYLCASSLTGNSEAFFGQGTRLTVV.

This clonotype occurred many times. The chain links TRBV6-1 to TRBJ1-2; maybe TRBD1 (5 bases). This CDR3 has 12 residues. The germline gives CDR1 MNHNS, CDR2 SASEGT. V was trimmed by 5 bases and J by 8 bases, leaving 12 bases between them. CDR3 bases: TGTGCCAGCAGTAGGGGCGGATACGGCTACACCTTC. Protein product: CASSRGGYGYTF.

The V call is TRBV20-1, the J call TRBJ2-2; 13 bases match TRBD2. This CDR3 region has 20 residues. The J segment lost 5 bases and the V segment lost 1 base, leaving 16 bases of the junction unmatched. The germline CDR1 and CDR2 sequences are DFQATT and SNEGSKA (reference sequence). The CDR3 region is CSARASAGLAGAFATGELFF. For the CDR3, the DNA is TGCAGTGCTAGAGCCTCGGCCGGACTAGCGGGAGCGTTCGCAACCGGGGAGCTGTTTTTT.

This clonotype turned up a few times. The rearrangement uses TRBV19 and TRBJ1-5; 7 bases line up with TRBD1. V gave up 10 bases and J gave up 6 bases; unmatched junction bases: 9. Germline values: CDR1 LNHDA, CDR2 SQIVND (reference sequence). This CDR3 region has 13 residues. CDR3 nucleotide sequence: TGTGCCACTTCCCCCCAGGGGGGTCAGCCCCAGCATTTT. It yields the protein CATSPQGGQPQHF.

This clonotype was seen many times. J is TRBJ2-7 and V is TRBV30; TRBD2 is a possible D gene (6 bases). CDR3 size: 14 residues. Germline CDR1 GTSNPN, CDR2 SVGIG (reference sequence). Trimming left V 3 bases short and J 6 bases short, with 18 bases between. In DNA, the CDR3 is TGTGCCTGGAGCCAACTAGCTCCCTTTGGCGAGCAGTACTTC. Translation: CAWSQLAPFGEQYF. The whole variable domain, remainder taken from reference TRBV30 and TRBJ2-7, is SQTIHQWPATLVQPVGSPLSLECTVEGTSNPNLYWYRQAAGRGLQLLFYSVGIGQISSEVPQNLSASRPQDRQFILSSKKLLLSDSGFYLCAWSQLAPFGEQYFGPGTRLTVT.

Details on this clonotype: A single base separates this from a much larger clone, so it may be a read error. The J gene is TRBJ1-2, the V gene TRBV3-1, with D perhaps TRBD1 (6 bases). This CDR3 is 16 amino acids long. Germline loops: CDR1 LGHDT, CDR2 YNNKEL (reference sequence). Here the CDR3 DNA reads TGTGCCAGCAGCCAATGGGCCGAACGGGACAACTATGGCTGCACCTTC. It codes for CASSQWAERDNYGCTF.

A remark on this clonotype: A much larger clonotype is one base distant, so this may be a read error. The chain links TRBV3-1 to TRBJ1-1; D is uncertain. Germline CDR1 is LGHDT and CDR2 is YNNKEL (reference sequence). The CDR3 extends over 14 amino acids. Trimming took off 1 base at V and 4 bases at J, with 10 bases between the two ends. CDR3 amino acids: CASSQAVKSTEAFF. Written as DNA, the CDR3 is TGTGCCAGCAGCCAAGCCGTTAAGAGCACTGAAGCTTTCTTT.

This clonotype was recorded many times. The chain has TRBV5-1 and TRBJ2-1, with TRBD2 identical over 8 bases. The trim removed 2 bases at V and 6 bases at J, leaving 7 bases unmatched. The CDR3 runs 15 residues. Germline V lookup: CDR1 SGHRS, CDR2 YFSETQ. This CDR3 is CASSFQAGEVNEQFF. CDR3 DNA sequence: TGCGCCAGCAGCTTCCAAGCGGGAGAGGTCAATGAGCAGTTCTTC.